A selection of T cell receptor beta chains follows, all from one sample in a study of T-cell memory formation after mild COVID-19. TCRdb used MiXCR to reprocess the 5' RACE reads, holding one entry per CDR3 protein. The sample carries approximately 100,000 distinct CDR3 sequences, about a sixth recorded once. The sequencing input was PBMCs or a T cell subset sorted from them (not recorded which). The receptor source for this set is an adult woman who had mild COVID-19 (a few samples of this study predate the infection). Cell type and time point are not known. Each CDR3 is given with its conserved first and last residue. Fields, in order: J gene, V gene, clone size, D gene, CDR3 DNA, CDR3 protein. A D gene is named only where the DNA matches it firmly. Size is stated for part of the rows, as once, few or many counts, or as a class when the clone is expanded.

TRBJ1-2 | TRBV27 | . | . | TGTGCCAGCAGTTTTTCTCAGGGGCATGGCTACACCTTC | CASSFSQGHGYTF
TRBJ2-7 | TRBV7-3 | . | TRBD1 | TGTGCCAGCAGCCCCGGACAGGGGGCGCTTCGGCAGTACTTC | CASSPGQGALRQYF
TRBJ2-1 | TRBV7-9 | few | TRBD2 | TGTGCCAGCAGCTCGCCTGGGGAAGCGGGAGGGCACAATGAGCAGTTCTTC | CASSSPGEAGGHNEQFF
TRBJ1-6 | TRBV4-1 | few | . | TGCGCCAGCAGCCTCCCGGTGGCAGGCCGGGTAGATTCACCCCTCCACTTT | CASSLPVAGRVDSPLHF
TRBJ1-2 | TRBV2 | few | . | TGTGCCAGCAGTGAATGGGAGAAGTCAGCCTATGGCTACACCTTC | CASSEWEKSAYGYTF
TRBJ2-7 | TRBV30 | . | . | TGTGCCTGGAGACAGGGATCCTACGAGCAGTACTTC | CAWRQGSYEQYF
TRBJ2-4 | TRBV7-9 | . | . | TGTGCCAGCAGCTTAGCGCTGGGAGCCATAGCCAAAAACATTCAGTACTTC | CASSLALGAIAKNIQYF
TRBJ2-4 | TRBV12-3/TRBV12-4 | few | . | TGTGCCAGCAGTTCCAGGGTAGTGGGCAAAAACATTCAGTACTTC | CASSSRVVGKNIQYF
TRBJ2-1 | TRBV4-3 | few | TRBD2 | TGCGCCAGCAGCCAAAAAGTCGGACTAGCGGGTAGGGAGCAGTTCTTC | CASSQKVGLAGREQFF
TRBJ2-1 | TRBV6-6 | . | . | TGTGCCAGCAGTCCCTACCACAATGAGCAGTTCTTC | CASSPYHNEQFF
TRBJ2-3 | TRBV5-6 | few | TRBD1 | TGTGCCAGCAGCTCAACCGGGACAGGGTCGGCAGATACGCAGTATTTT | CASSSTGTGSADTQYF
TRBJ2-1 | TRBV7-6 | . | . | TGTGCCAGCAGCTTCCCGGAGACAAGTGAGCAGTTCTTC | CASSFPETSEQFF
TRBJ2-7 | TRBV19 | . | . | TGTGCCAGTAGTATAGATAGTCGAGGGGGTCCCTACGAGCAGTACTTC | CASSIDSRGGPYEQYF
TRBJ1-2 | TRBV12-5 | . | TRBD1 | TGTGCTAGTGTTCCCGGGACAGGGGTCTATGGCTACACCTTC | CASVPGTGVYGYTF
TRBJ2-7 | TRBV7-3 | . | TRBD1 | TGTGCCAGCAGCCCAACCGGGACAGGAACCTACGAGCAGTACTTC | CASSPTGTGTYEQYF
TRBJ2-5 | TRBV7-9 | . | . | TGTGCCAGCAGCTCTACAGGGAACCAAGAGACCCAGTACTTC | CASSSTGNQETQYF
TRBJ1-5 | TRBV6-5 | . | TRBD1 | TGTGCCAGCAGTTCTGGGACAGGGGGATCTCAGCCCCAGCATTTT | CASSSGTGGSQPQHF
TRBJ1-5 | TRBV7-9 | . | . | TGTGCCAGCTCACGGACTAATCAGCCCCAGCATTTT | CASSRTNQPQHF
TRBJ2-1 | TRBV15 | few | TRBD2 | TGTGCCACCAGCAACGGGAGGGCCGGCAATGAGCAGTTCTTC | CATSNGRAGNEQFF
TRBJ2-3 | TRBV30 | . | TRBD2 | TGTGCCTGGAGTGACCCGGGGGGGACAGATACGCAGTATTTT | CAWSDPGGTDTQYF
TRBJ2-7 | TRBV7-8 | . | TRBD2 | TGTGCCAGCAGCCCTATGGACAGCGGGGGATTCTACGAGCAGTACTTC | CASSPMDSGGFYEQYF
TRBJ2-1 | TRBV19 | few | . | TGTGCCAGTAGGCCCATCGGGGTGGGTCTCTACAATGAGCAGTTCTTC | CASRPIGVGLYNEQFF
TRBJ2-1 | TRBV6-1 | once | . | TGTGCCAGCAGGTCCCGGGCAGTTCCCTACAATGAGCAGTTCTTC | CASRSRAVPYNEQFF
TRBJ2-7 | TRBV4-3 | . | TRBD2 | TGCGCCAGCAGCCACCGCGCGGGGGGGATTTACGAGCAGTACTTC | CASSHRAGGIYEQYF